Below, 2 T cell receptor beta chains from the same sample are listed, as sequenced in a study of T cells in Graves' hyperthyroidism and ophthalmopathy. Amplified regions were TCR beta CDR3 sequences from RNA transcripts. In the first-round RT-PCR of the TCR CDR3, the HTBI primer set was used. TCRdb re-called the multiplex PCR reads through MiXCR, storing one row per CDR3 protein. The data show 550,000 to 800,000 distinct CDR3 sequences, with roughly 17% seen just once and about 16% held by the top ten. The sample comprised blood. The source of these receptors is a man between 45 and 60 years old with Graves' hyperthyroidism.

This clonotype was detected a few times. The V gene is TRBV25-1, the J gene TRBJ2-7; D remains unclear. In germline, CDR1 is MGHDK, CDR2 SYGVNS. The CDR3 sequence is 13 residues long. The V end lost 5 bases, the J end lost 5 bases, and 13 bases lay between the germline ends. For the CDR3, the DNA is TGTGCCAGCAGTCCCCGGCACGGCCACGAGCAGTACTTC. Translated, it gives CASSPRHGHEQYF.

This clonotype was detected only a few times. The chain links TRBV13 to TRBJ2-1, with D tentatively TRBD2 (6 bases). V lost 5 bases and J lost 6, with 11 bases in between. Germline lookup yields CDR1 PRHDT and CDR2 FYEKMQ (reference sequence). The CDR3 consists of 13 residues. The CDR3 reads CASSPGTFNEQFF. The CDR3, as DNA: TGTGCCAGCAGCCCCGGGACTTTCAATGAGCAGTTCTTC.